Below, 18 T cell receptor beta chains from the same sample are listed, as sequenced in a study of cytomegalovirus exposure and HLA in healthy donors. Assay: immunoSEQ multiplex PCR; the TCRdb copy retains only in-frame clones and omits some. The repertoire holds some 90,000 clones, with roughly 85% as singletons. The sample comprised PBMCs. The receptors shown here come from a woman in her twenties or thirties in good health and CMV-seronegative.

This clone was recorded a few times. The rearrangement uses TRBV2 and TRBJ1-4, with TRBD1 as a possible D gene (5 bases). The length of the CDR3 is 13 residues. Germline assignment: CDR1 SNHLY and CDR2 FYNNEI. Trimming pared 6 bases from V and 5 bases from J, leaving 10 bases between. The CDR3 DNA reads TGTGCCAGCAGGGCAGGGAGGAATGAAAAACTGTTTTTT. Its protein product is CASRAGRNEKLFF. Full variable domain (outside the CDR3, taken from reference TRBV2 and TRBJ1-4): EPEVTQTPSHQVTQMGQEVILRCVPISNHLYFYWYRQILGQKVEFLVSFYNNEISEKSEIFDDQFSVERPDGSNFTLKIRSTKLEDSAMYFCASRAGRNEKLFFGSGTQLSVL.

The chain recombines TRBV13 with TRBJ2-7; no firm D call. CDR1 is PRHDT, CDR2 FYEKMQ, per germline (reference sequence). V lost 4 bases and J lost 4, with 5 bases in between. The CDR3 spans 11 residues. The CDR3: CASSSRYEQYF. Here the CDR3 DNA reads TGTGCCAGCAGCTCCCGTTACGAGCAGTACTTC.

V gene TRBV28 combines with J gene TRBJ2-7, with D maybe TRBD1 (5 bases). The V gene's germline CDR1 is MDHEN and CDR2 SYDVKM. Trimming removed 6 bases from V and 2 bases from J, with 14 bases in between. This CDR3 has 14 residues. CDR3 sequence reads: CASSPIRAPYEQYF. In nucleotides, the CDR3 is TGTGCCAGCAGCCCAATCAGGGCCCCCTACGAGCAGTACTTC.

In DNA form, the CDR3 reads TGTGCCAGCATTACTTGGGACAGCAGTTACACCTTC. Translation gives CASITWDSSYTF. The rearrangement joins TRBV2 to TRBJ1-2; 7 nucleotides align to TRBD1. V lost 7 bases, J lost 11 bases, and 10 bases stayed unmatched. Germline loops: CDR1 SNHLY, CDR2 FYNNEI. This CDR3 spans 12 amino acids.

The chain recombines TRBV18 with TRBJ2-3; D ambiguous. V lost 0 bases and J 6 bases, leaving 7 bases between the germline ends. The CDR3 is 13 residues long. Per the germline V gene, CDR1 is KGHSH and CDR2 is LQKENI. The CDR3 DNA sequence: TGTGCCAGCTCACCACCGGCCCTCGATACGCAGTATTTT. The encoded protein is CASSPPALDTQYF.

The V call is TRBV7-2, the J call TRBJ2-5; 8 bases fit TRBD2. Losses at the gene ends were 5 bases for V and 5 bases for J; bases not matched to a gene: 7. Germline V gene sequence: CDR1 SGHTA, CDR2 FQGNSA. The CDR3 length is 14 residues. Here the CDR3 DNA reads TGTGCCAGCAGCGGCTATAGCGGGAAGGAGACCCAGTACTTC. Translation: CASSGYSGKETQYF.

V is TRBV10-3 and J is TRBJ1-1; TRBD1 aligns across 9 bases. V shed 0 bases, J shed 5 bases, and the junction held 7 bases outside the gene matches. Germline V gene data show CDR1 as ENHRY and CDR2 as SYGVKD. This CDR3 contains 16 residues. Written as DNA, the CDR3 is TGTGCCATCAGTGAGTCTAGGGGACAGGGTGAAACTGAAGCTTTCTTT. Residues: CAISESRGQGETEAFF.

The rearrangement links TRBV19 to TRBJ2-7, with D perhaps TRBD2 (6 bases). V was pared by 0 bases and J by 2 bases, with 8 bases between. Germline V lookup: CDR1 LNHDA, CDR2 SQIVND (reference sequence). The CDR3 has 14 residues. The CDR3 protein is CASSIEGTPYEQYF. The CDR3 nucleotides read TGTGCCAGTAGTATAGAGGGGACTCCCTACGAGCAGTACTTC.

The chain has TRBV5-1 and TRBJ1-1; 9 nucleotides agree with TRBD1. V lost 0 bases to trimming and J lost 10 bases; unmatched junction nucleotides: 7. The CDR3 is 14 amino acids. CDR1 is SGHRS, CDR2 YFSETQ, per germline. CDR3 amino acids: CASSLGGQGIGAFF. In DNA form, the CDR3 reads TGCGCCAGCAGCTTGGGAGGACAGGGGATTGGAGCTTTCTTT.

The chain uses TRBV5-8 and TRBJ2-7; TRBD2 matches 8 bases. The germline V gene encodes CDR1 SGHTS and CDR2 YDEGEE. The CDR3 length is 14 residues. V dropped 4 bases and J dropped 0; count of bases not matched to a gene: 3. CDR3 DNA: TGTGCCAGCAGCCCGGGGGGGTTCTCCTACGAGCAGTACTTC. Translation gives CASSPGGFSYEQYF.

This sequence joins TRBV2 and TRBJ1-5, with D hard to call. The V end lost 2 bases, the J end lost 9 bases, and 14 bases lay between the germline ends. Germline V lookup: CDR1 SNHLY, CDR2 FYNNEI. This CDR3 contains 14 residues. The CDR3 bases are TGTGCCAGCAGTGAAAACGGCGCGGGAGCGCCCCAGCATTTT. Translated: CASSENGAGAPQHF.

The rearrangement uses TRBV28 and TRBJ2-7; the match to TRBD2 covers 9 bases. With V trimmed by 1 base and J by 6 bases, 7 bases remained unmatched. Germline V gene sequence: CDR1 MDHEN, CDR2 SYDVKM. The CDR3 is made up of 15 amino acids. The CDR3 sequence is CASSLFLAGNLEQYF. The CDR3 nucleotides are TGTGCCAGCAGTTTATTTCTAGCGGGAAATCTCGAGCAGTACTTC. Full variable domain (missing parts from reference TRBV28 and TRBJ2-7): DVKVTQSSRYLVKRTGEKVFLECVQDMDHENMFWYRQDPGLGLRLIYFSYDVKMKEKGDIPEGYSVSREKKERFSLILESASTNQTSMYLCASSLFLAGNLEQYFGPGTRLTVT.

The V call is TRBV29-1, the J call TRBJ2-3; D uncertain. The germline V gene encodes CDR1 SQVTM and CDR2 ANQGSEA. This CDR3 is built from 14 residues. V was trimmed by 2 bases and J by 5 bases, leaving 14 bases between them. CDR3 residues: CSVETSTRGDTQYF. The CDR3 DNA reads TGCAGCGTTGAAACCAGCACCCGAGGAGATACGCAGTATTTT.

The chain is built from TRBV9 and TRBJ2-1, with 11 nucleotides matching TRBD2. Germline lookup yields CDR1 SGDLS and CDR2 YYNGEE. The CDR3 totals 15 residues. Unmatched junction bases numbered 10, after V lost 4 bases and J lost 10 bases. The CDR3 coding sequence is TGTGCCAGCAGCCCTAGCGGGGGGCCTACGGTCGAGCAGTTCTTC. It encodes CASSPSGGPTVEQFF.

This clone turned up a few times. The J gene is TRBJ1-2, the V gene TRBV14; D remains unclear. Germline-derived CDR1 and CDR2 are SGHDN and FVKESK. V was trimmed by 0 bases and J by 8 bases, leaving 10 bases between them. The CDR3 has 13 amino acids. The CDR3 DNA is TGTGCCAGCAGCCAAGATCCGAGAAGCGGCTACACCTTC. It is translated as CASSQDPRSGYTF.

The CDR3 spells CASNLAGTYEQYF. The CDR3 coding sequence is TGTGCCAGCAATCTAGCGGGAACCTACGAGCAGTACTTC. The chain joins TRBV6-1 to TRBJ2-7; 9 bases are a match to TRBD2. The CDR3 is 13 residues long. V shed 7 bases, J shed 2 bases, and the junction held 3 bases outside the gene matches. Germline V gene sequence: CDR1 MNHNS, CDR2 SASEGT.

This chain uses TRBV6-1 with TRBJ1-2; a weak D match, TRBD1 (6 bases). The germline gives CDR1 MNHNS, CDR2 SASEGT. Trimming took 4 bases from V and 4 from J, leaving 19 bases between them. CDR3 length: 16 amino acids. CDR3 in amino acids: CASSAGAVTGTYGYTF. CDR3 nucleotides: TGTGCCAGCAGTGCTGGTGCAGTAACAGGGACCTATGGCTACACCTTC.

This chain links TRBV5-1 with TRBJ2-7, with D possibly being TRBD1 (6 bases). The V and J ends lost 4 bases and 3 bases respectively, with 11 bases between them. Germline CDR1 and CDR2: SGHRS and YFSETQ. There are 13 residues in the CDR3. The DNA for the CDR3 is TGCGCCAGCAGCCAAGAGGACAGCTACGAGCAGTACTTC. Amino acids: CASSQEDSYEQYF.